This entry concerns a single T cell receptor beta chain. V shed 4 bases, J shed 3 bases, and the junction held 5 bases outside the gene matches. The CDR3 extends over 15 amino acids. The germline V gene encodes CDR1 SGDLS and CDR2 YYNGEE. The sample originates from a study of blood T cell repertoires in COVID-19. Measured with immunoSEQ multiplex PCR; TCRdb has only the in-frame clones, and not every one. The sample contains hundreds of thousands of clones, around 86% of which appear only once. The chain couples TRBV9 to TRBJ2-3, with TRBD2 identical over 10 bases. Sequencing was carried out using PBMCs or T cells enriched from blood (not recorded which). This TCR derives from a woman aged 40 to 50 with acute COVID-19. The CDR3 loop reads CASSPLAGETDTQYF. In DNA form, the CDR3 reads TGTGCCAGCAGCCCCCTAGCGGGAGAAACAGATACGCAGTATTTT. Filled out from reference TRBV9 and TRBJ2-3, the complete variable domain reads DSGVTQTPKHLITATGQRVTLRCSPRSGDLSVYWYQQSLDQGLQFLIQYYNGEERAKGNILERFSAQQFPDLHSELNLSSLELGDSALYFCASSPLAGETDTQYFGPGTRLTVL.